What follows are 32 T cell receptor beta chains derived from one specimen sequenced in a study of cytomegalovirus exposure and HLA in healthy donors (TCRdb year 2017). Receptor amplification or capture employed the immunoSEQ multiplex PCR assay. For the multiplex PCR, a mixture combining 60 forward primers for TCR Vbeta segments and 13 reverse primers for TCR Jbeta segments was used. TCRdb mirrors the immuneACCESS table, restricted to in-frame sequences. Some clones are absent from its copies; in checked studies, under half trace to an unresolved V gene, and the reason for the others is unknown. In all, the sample holds about 140,000 clones, and roughly 82% of those were seen once. The leading ten clones occupy 3% to 3.5% of the sample. Sequencing was carried out using PBMCs. All receptors come from a man between 18 and 29 years old in good health and CMV-seropositive.

The rearrangement links TRBV18 to TRBJ1-3, with 9 bases matching TRBD1. V gave up 6 bases and J gave up 0 bases; unmatched junction bases: 9. The CDR3 is made up of 17 amino acids. Germline assignment: CDR1 KGHSH and CDR2 LQKENI. CDR3 coding DNA: TGTGCCAGCTCTCAAAGGACAGGGGTGCTCTCTGGAAACACCATATATTTT. Translating it yields CASSQRTGVLSGNTIYF.

V and J are TRBV6-5 and TRBJ2-5; tentatively, D is TRBD2 (6 bases). The germline CDR1 and CDR2 sequences are MNHEY and SVGAGI. CDR3 length equals 12 residues. V gave up 4 bases and J gave up 11 bases, with 14 bases separating them. The CDR3 reads CASSSTGRKQYF. CDR3 sequence (DNA): TGTGCCAGCAGTTCAACCGGGAGAAAACAGTACTTC.

This clone was recorded a few times. The chain joins TRBV19 to TRBJ2-4; TRBD1 matches at 8 bases. Germline values: CDR1 LNHDA, CDR2 SQIVND (reference sequence). Trimming at V came to 6 bases and at J to 9 bases, leaving 7 bases not matched to a gene. The CDR3 contains 13 residues. CDR3 loop: CASSYRGSGIQYF. CDR3 bases: TGTGCCAGTAGCTACAGGGGGTCCGGCATTCAGTACTTC.

This chain links TRBV11-1 with TRBJ1-5, with 9 bases matching TRBD1. With 5 bases clipped from V and 6 bases from J, the junction kept 2 bases outside the gene matches. The CDR3 extends over 13 amino acids. Looked up from germline, CDR1 is SGHAT and CDR2 is FQDESV (reference sequence). The CDR3 loop reads CASSKDRGQPQHF. The CDR3 DNA is TGTGCCAGCAGCAAGGACAGGGGTCAGCCCCAGCATTTT.

J is TRBJ2-2 and V is TRBV11-2; D is undetermined. Trimming cost V 3 bases and J 1 base, with 12 bases left between them. The germline CDR1 and CDR2 sequences are SGHAT and FQNNGV. This CDR3 contains 16 residues. CDR3 DNA: TGTGCCAGCAGCTTCTTCGTCCTGCGGAACACCGGGGAGCTGTTTTTT. Its translation is CASSFFVLRNTGELFF.

The chain links TRBV7-9 to TRBJ2-3, with 9 bases matching TRBD2. From germline, CDR1 is SEHNR and CDR2 FQNEAQ (reference sequence). The CDR3 consists of 16 residues. Trimming took 5 bases from V and 3 from J; bases not matched to a gene: 9. CDR3 coding DNA: TGTGCCAGCAGCCCCCCCAGTAGCGGGAGAACAGATACGCAGTATTTT. Protein product: CASSPPSSGRTDTQYF.

This chain connects TRBV7-2 to TRBJ2-7; perhaps TRBD1 as D (6 bases). Trimming removed 5 bases at V and 0 bases at J, with 8 bases between. This CDR3 spans 13 amino acids. Germline values: CDR1 SGHTA, CDR2 FQGNSA. The CDR3 here is CASSRDNSYEQYF. In DNA, the CDR3 is TGTGCCAGCAGCCGGGACAACTCCTACGAGCAGTACTTC.

V gene TRBV28 combines with J gene TRBJ1-1; no reliable D call. Trimming took off 7 bases at V and 5 bases at J, with 14 bases between the two ends. CDR1 is MDHEN, CDR2 SYDVKM, per germline. The CDR3 covers 13 residues. The CDR3 loop reads CASKDTSNTEAFF. In nucleotides, the CDR3 is TGTGCCAGCAAAGACACGTCAAATACTGAAGCTTTCTTT.

The chain couples TRBV6-9 to TRBJ2-5; 7 nucleotides match TRBD1. The J segment lost 1 base and the V segment lost 8 bases, leaving 4 bases of the junction unmatched. The CDR3 covers 13 residues. Looked up from germline, CDR1 is MNHGY and CDR2 is SVAAGI. CDR3: CASPDRAQETQYF. The CDR3, as DNA: TGTGCCAGCCCCGACAGGGCCCAAGAGACCCAGTACTTC.

This chain joins TRBV29-1 and TRBJ2-3; 13 bases are a match to TRBD2. This CDR3 is built from 14 residues. Germline values: CDR1 SQVTM, CDR2 ANQGSEA. The trim removed 4 bases at V and 5 bases at J, leaving 3 bases unmatched. The CDR3 spells CSVGLAGGVDTQYF. DNA for the CDR3: TGCAGCGTTGGACTAGCGGGAGGTGTAGATACGCAGTATTTT.

This clone appeared a single time. This rearrangement joins TRBV5-1 to TRBJ1-5; 7 bases align to TRBD1. With 4 bases clipped from V and 3 bases from J, the junction kept 10 bases outside the gene matches. This CDR3 has 16 residues. Germline values: CDR1 SGHRS, CDR2 YFSETQ. The CDR3 nucleotides read TGCGCCAGCAGCCCCGCAGGGGGAAGTAACAATCAGCCCCAGCATTTT. Protein sequence: CASSPAGGSNNQPQHF.

This clone has a handful of counts. The chain has TRBV6-6 and TRBJ1-1; 9 nucleotides match TRBD1. Germline CDR1 and CDR2: MNHNY and SVGAGI (reference sequence). J gave up 6 bases and V 4 bases, and 9 bases lay outside the gene matches. This CDR3 is 15 amino acids long. The CDR3 sequence: CASSSEATGGAEAFF. The CDR3 coding sequence is TGTGCCAGCAGTTCCGAAGCGACAGGGGGTGCTGAAGCTTTCTTT.

The gene calls are TRBV5-6 and TRBJ1-2, with unresolved D. V was pared by 3 bases and J by 4 bases, with 19 bases between. The CDR3 runs 16 residues. Germline V gives CDR1 SGHDT, CDR2 YYEEEE. CDR3 bases: TGTGCCAGCAGCTCCAACCGCCGGACTGTTGGCTATGGCTACACCTTC. The encoded protein is CASSSNRRTVGYGYTF.

The rearrangement links TRBV2 to TRBJ2-2, with TRBD1 matching over 9 bases. V was pared by 1 base and J by 5 bases, with 5 bases of the junction left unmatched. This CDR3 comprises 16 residues. The germline CDR1 and CDR2 sequences are SNHLY and FYNNEI. The CDR3 DNA reads as TGTGCCAGCAGTGAAGGCGGGACAGGGCTTACCGGGGAGCTGTTTTTT. Residues: CASSEGGTGLTGELFF.

This clone has just a few counts. The chain uses TRBV4-2 and TRBJ2-7; D gene unclear. The CDR3 consists of 14 residues. Between the trimmed V and J ends, which lost 0 bases and 0 bases, there was a span of 6 bases. From germline, CDR1 is LGHNA and CDR2 YNFKEQ. CDR3 coding DNA: TGTGCCAGCAGCCAAGATATCGGCTCCTACGAGCAGTACTTC. Translation: CASSQDIGSYEQYF.

CDR3 in amino acids: CATSRDLGWEQYF. In DNA form, the CDR3 reads TGTGCCACCAGCAGAGATCTAGGCTGGGAGCAGTACTTC. This chain joins TRBV15 and TRBJ2-7; D is ambiguous. The CDR3 has 13 amino acids. CDR1 and CDR2 from the germline V gene are LNHNV and YYDKDF (reference sequence). V was cut by 0 bases and J by 7 bases, with 10 bases left in between.

This chain's CDR3 is CASGAGGSEKLFF. The CDR3 DNA sequence: TGCGCCAGCGGAGCAGGGGGAAGCGAAAAACTGTTTTTT. The chain couples TRBV5-1 to TRBJ1-4, with 7 bases fitting TRBD1. The CDR3 covers 13 residues. Germline V gene lookup returns CDR1 SGHRS and CDR2 YFSETQ. The trim removed 7 bases at V and 8 bases at J, leaving 8 bases unmatched.

The rearrangement links TRBV18 to TRBJ2-5, with D tentatively TRBD2 (6 bases). V was clipped by 8 bases and J by 5 bases, with 18 bases between them. There are 14 residues in the CDR3. Germline assignment: CDR1 KGHSH and CDR2 LQKENI. CDR3: CASQEGRSVETQYF. The CDR3 nucleotides read TGTGCCAGCCAGGAGGGGAGAAGTGTTGAGACCCAGTACTTC.

The chain carries TRBV4-1 and TRBJ2-5, with D perhaps matching TRBD1 (5 bases). The length of the CDR3 is 14 residues. The germline CDR1 and CDR2 sequences are MGHRA and YSYEKL. Trimming took 3 bases from V and 5 from J, leaving 13 bases between them. This chain's CDR3 is CASSQGRAPETQYF. The CDR3 nucleotides read TGCGCCAGCAGCCAGGGGCGAGCTCCCGAGACCCAGTACTTC.

V gene TRBV30 combines with J gene TRBJ2-1; 11 nucleotides agree with TRBD2. CDR1 and CDR2 (germline): GTSNPN, SVGIG (reference sequence). This CDR3 contains 16 residues. V shed 2 bases and J 8 bases; nucleotides not matched to a gene: 11. As DNA, the CDR3 is TGTGCCTGGAGTTTGGGAAGACCGGGACTAGCGGATGAGCAGTTCTTC. It is translated as CAWSLGRPGLADEQFF.

The V gene is TRBV5-1, the J gene TRBJ1-1; no reliable D call. Between the trimmed V and J ends, which lost 3 bases and 0 bases, there was a span of 6 bases. CDR1 and CDR2 (germline): SGHRS, YFSETQ. The CDR3 loop spans 13 amino acids. The CDR3 sequence is CASSYTVNTEAFF. DNA for the CDR3: TGCGCCAGCAGCTACACAGTGAACACTGAAGCTTTCTTT.

The chain has TRBV29-1 and TRBJ2-5, with 8 bases identical to TRBD2. This CDR3 comprises 14 residues. The V gene's germline CDR1 is SQVTM and CDR2 ANQGSEA. V lost 0 bases to trimming and J lost 2 bases; unmatched junction nucleotides: 2. DNA of the CDR3: TGCAGCGTTGAAGATCGGGGGGGGCAAGAGACCCAGTACTTC. Encoded protein: CSVEDRGGQETQYF.

The chain employs TRBV4-1 and TRBJ2-3, with a possible D match to TRBD2 (5 bases). V was clipped by 2 bases and J by 4 bases, with 16 bases between them. The CDR3 runs 16 residues. Per the germline V gene, CDR1 is MGHRA and CDR2 is YSYEKL. The CDR3 DNA sequence: TGCGCCAGCAGCCAACAAGAACGAGGGAGTCCAGATACGCAGTATTTT. It encodes CASSQQERGSPDTQYF.

The rearrangement links TRBV5-1 to TRBJ2-1; TRBD1 matches 10 bases. CDR1 SGHRS and CDR2 YFSETQ come from the germline V gene. The CDR3 runs 16 residues. Trimming took 6 bases from V and 4 from J; bases not matched to a gene: 10. The CDR3 region is CASTRGGTGEYNEQFF. The CDR3 nucleotides read TGCGCCAGCACCAGGGGCGGGACAGGGGAGTACAATGAGCAGTTCTTC. Using reference TRBV5-1 and TRBJ2-1 for the parts outside the CDR3, the full variable domain is KAGVTQTPRYLIKTRGQQVTLSCSPISGHRSVSWYQQTPGQGLQFLFEYFSETQRNKGNFPGRFSGRQFSNSRSEMNVSTLELGDSALYLCASTRGGTGEYNEQFFGPGTRLTVL.

The V call is TRBV7-6, the J call TRBJ2-2; a possible D gene is TRBD2 (6 bases). Germline CDR1 reads SGHVS; CDR2 reads FNYEAQ. V dropped 2 bases and J dropped 5 bases, with 15 bases sitting between them. CDR3 length: 16 amino acids. The DNA for the CDR3 is TGTGCCAGCAGCTTACTTGGAGGGTTTCAAACCGGGGAGCTGTTTTTT. This sequence encodes CASSLLGGFQTGELFF.

V gene TRBV28 combines with J gene TRBJ2-1; 11 bases map to TRBD2. Per the germline V gene, CDR1 is MDHEN and CDR2 is SYDVKM. The trim removed 4 bases at V and 1 base at J, leaving 3 bases unmatched. The CDR3 has 16 residues. The CDR3 DNA is TGTGCCAGCAGTTCGGGACTAGCGGCTTCCTACAATGAGCAGTTCTTC. Its protein product is CASSSGLAASYNEQFF.

The chain is built from TRBV4-1 and TRBJ2-3; D is possibly TRBD2 (5 bases). The CDR3 totals 13 residues. V was clipped by 2 bases and J by 6 bases, with 9 bases between them. The germline gives CDR1 MGHRA, CDR2 YSYEKL. The CDR3 sequence is CASSQRRMDTQYF. CDR3 sequence (DNA): TGCGCCAGCAGCCAAAGGAGGATGGATACGCAGTATTTT.

The V gene is TRBV18, the J gene TRBJ1-5, with D unclear. V lost 6 bases and J 7 bases, leaving 13 bases between the germline ends. Germline CDR1 reads KGHSH; CDR2 reads LQKENI. CDR3 length equals 13 residues. CDR3 nucleotide sequence: TGTGCCAGCTCCTCCTCTTCGTTCCAGCCCCAGCATTTT. Translating it yields CASSSSSFQPQHF.

In this sample, this clone turned up a few times. J is TRBJ1-1 and V is TRBV6-5; TRBD1 is a possible D gene (5 bases). The germline V gene has CDR1 MNHEY and CDR2 SVGAGI. The V end was cut by 0 bases, the J end by 1 base, with 9 bases between. The CDR3 sequence is 15 residues long. The CDR3, as DNA: TGTGCCAGCAGTTACTCGACCCAGGGGAACACTGAAGCTTTCTTT. Its protein is CASSYSTQGNTEAFF.

The chain recombines TRBV2 with TRBJ2-1; 8 bases line up with TRBD2. This CDR3 contains 18 residues. V gave up 11 bases and J gave up 4 bases; unmatched junction bases: 22. Germline loops: CDR1 SNHLY, CDR2 FYNNEI. Here the CDR3 reads CAWGAGTSGSLIYNEQFF. The CDR3, as DNA: TGTGCCTGGGGGGCAGGGACGAGCGGGAGCTTAATATACAATGAGCAGTTCTTC.

V and J are TRBV6-5 and TRBJ2-5; D is undetermined. Germline CDR1 MNHEY, CDR2 SVGAGI. There are 11 residues in the CDR3. V was trimmed by 6 bases and J by 7 bases, leaving 9 bases between them. CDR3 loop: CASSTGGTQYF. In DNA form, the CDR3 reads TGTGCCAGCAGCACGGGTGGGACCCAGTACTTC.

The rearrangement links TRBV9 to TRBJ2-2, with no clear D. Per germline, CDR1 SGDLS and CDR2 YYNGEE. V gave up 1 base and J gave up 0 bases, with 10 bases separating them. The CDR3 loop spans 16 amino acids. The CDR3 DNA sequence: TGTGCCAGCAGCGTATACTACTACACGAACACCGGGGAGCTGTTTTTT. It encodes CASSVYYYTNTGELFF. The whole variable domain, remainder taken from reference TRBV9 and TRBJ2-2, is DSGVTQTPKHLITATGQRVTLRCSPRSGDLSVYWYQQSLDQGLQFLIQYYNGEERAKGNILERFSAQQFPDLHSELNLSSLELGDSALYFCASSVYYYTNTGELFFGEGSRLTVL.